Included here is one TCR beta chain sequence, with context. This clonotype was recorded at least ten times. The antigen it recognizes is unknown. No quality values exist for individual bases; no much larger clone is one base distant. The record originates from a study of regulatory T cells in long-lasting Graves disease (dated by TCRdb to the early 2020s). Regarding the complete study: To count as having persistent Graves' disease, a patient had to have received antithyroid drug treatment for over 5 years with TSH receptor autoantibodies remaining persistently positive. TCR sequencing covered roughly 13 persistent and roughly 20 newly diagnosed Graves' disease patients, about 35 samples in total. The study was conducted in China and was registered as a clinical trial. Peripheral blood TCR sequencing and RNA sequencing compared persistent Graves' disease patients with newly diagnosed Graves' disease patients. In the clinical cohort, patients with persistent Graves' disease had used antithyroid drugs for an average of about 10.3 years. General findings and caveats noted by the study authors: Persistent Graves' disease patients showed lower TCR Shannon entropy and fewer highly expanded clones than newly diagnosed patients, suggesting clonal expansion. The authors noted that the small sample size was a limitation that may lower accuracy. Persistent patients shared more public clonotypes among themselves (around 2,700) than newly diagnosed patients did (over 900). Sequencing and analysis were restricted to the TCR beta chain. TRBV28, TRBJ1-2 and TRBJ2-5 were preferentially used in persistent disease, while TRBV20-1 and TRBJ2-1 were favored in newly diagnosed disease. Only peripheral blood was studied, because thyroid tissue, the primary lesion, was inaccessible.

Preparation of the library involved multiplex PCR. TCRdb shows the sequencer as Illumina HiSeq 4000. CDR3 regions were amplified by Arm-PCR with iRepertoire HTBI primers to construct TCR beta libraries. Gel purification was performed on PCR products prior to sequencing. The original pipeline was this. Gene usage analysis of CDR3 amino acid clonotypes used the 60 to 75 TRBV and about 15 TRBJ segments found across samples. COPE and FqMerger were used to merge filtered high-quality paired reads into contigs. BLAST was used to align contigs to the IMGT TRBV, TRBD and TRBJ reference genes, and CDR3 was defined following IMGT. Clonotypes above 0.1% frequency were classified as highly expanded clones. Shannon entropy served as the measure of repertoire diversity, while the Gini coefficient captured V-J evenness. A clonotype was considered public if more than one individual shared it. In TCRdb, the public reads were trimmed at Q25 with fastp and aligned with MiXCR, with productive beta chains retained. When rows share a CDR3 protein, they turn into one entry using the most common DNA and genes. The V and J calls follow TCRdb's processing rather than the paper's. This sample comprises roughly 450,000 distinct CDR3 sequences, less than 25% of them detected only once. The ten largest clonotypes hold 6.5% to 8% of the sample.

The time point label corresponds to: persistent/refractory GD, antithyroid drugs over 5 years with positive TRAb. For both TCR sequencing and RNA sequencing, RNA was extracted from PBMCs in TRIzol. The diagnosis of Graves' disease was made according to American Thyroid Association guidelines. Patients for the study were recruited at an endocrinology department in Xi'an, China. Each patient gave approximately 10 milliliters of peripheral blood, collected in an EDTA anticoagulant tube. Ficoll Paque Plus density gradient separation was used to isolate PBMCs, and no further T cell sorting was done. An Agilent 2100 Bioanalyzer and agarose gel were used to check RNA quality, and a NanoDrop 2000 was used to measure RNA concentration. CDR1 SGHRS and CDR2 YFSETQ were looked up in the germline V gene. Counted from cysteine to phenylalanine, this CDR3 has 14 amino acids. The DNA shown is the 42-base CDR3, in frame from base 1. Trimming costs V 1 base and J 2 bases, and their ends lie 9 bases apart.

The TCR comes from a female donor with Graves disease. The sequence joins TRBV5-1 to TRBJ1-1; too little of a D gene remains to name it. The specimen comprised peripheral blood mononuclear cells (PBMCs), sampled when the disease was refractory, from a patient treated with antithyroid drugs. CDR3 sequence: CASSLTQANTEAFF. The nucleotide sequence is given as TGCGCCAGCAGCTTGACGCAGGCAAACACTGAAGCTTTCTTT.